This paragraph reports one T cell receptor beta chain. It has no known antigen specificity. No base-level quality is on record; no much larger clone is a single base apart. The sample is drawn from a study of long-term antiretroviral therapy in people with HIV (dated 2022 in TCRdb). Some background on the complete study: The earliest samples were collected approximately a decade before the 2015 WHO recommendation for immediate ART, a period when ART was typically delayed until CD4 counts fell. A retrospective serial study tested whether changes in peripheral blood TRB repertoire composition and diversity were associated with ART initiation and durable HIV suppression. A total of roughly 200 cryopreserved PBMC samples came from 25 to 35 adults with confirmed HIV infection and were collected serially over a mean of roughly 6 years (range 1-12). Among the approximately 30 participants with HIV, over nine were female. No cross-contamination during QIAcube processing was seen in test extractions of a monoclonal T-cell line run alongside 30 to 35 polyclonal samples.

The full study reports these points: The samples span the years 2004 to 2017, and the ART regimens used at that time may not be as effective as current regimens. Starting ART was linked to a significant rise in TRB diversity, yet even after long-term ART the diversity remained significantly lower than in transplant donor controls. HIV repertoires had narrower CDR3 length ranges than controls, and the network structure suggested an antigen-experienced repertoire that shifted only slightly toward naive after ART. Inferences about post-ART repertoire changes are limited because no data were available on ART adherence, viral resistance or therapy changes. Limited PBMC availability meant only the TCR beta chain was sequenced, without alpha chain pairing. Expanded TRB clones identified before ART initiation dominated the repertoire at all time points, although this dominance fluctuated and declined in many PLHIV after ART. Unsorted PBMC were profiled instead of sorted CD4+ and CD8+ T cells because pre-ART samples had limited cell numbers.

The immunoSEQ hsTCRB v3.0 assay was used at survey level resolution to sequence the TRB variable region. TRB sequencing targeted a depth of about 40,000-55,000 T-cell genomes per sample. TRB libraries were pooled and sequenced on an Illumina MiSeq using a v3 150-cycle kit. The original pipeline was this. Repertoire analysis was performed in R inside a reproducible Nextflow workflow that covered QC, data transformation and analysis. LymphoSeq2, an R package for AIRR-Seq data exploration, was used to implement custom analyses. A few samples yielding fewer than 5000 total TRB sequences were excluded, leaving over 150 analyzed HIV repertoires. Among the approximately 180 retained HIV repertoires, 55 to 60 were collected before ART initiation and roughly 130 were collected after ART initiation. Repertoires were downsampled to 5000 TRB nucleotide sequences, and summary statistics were averaged over 100 downsampling iterations. The analysis kept only TRB sequences whose CDR3 regions were at least seven amino acids long. Diversity was measured with a Shannon entropy-derived clonality score and the Gini coefficient. In the repertoire networks, any two of the top 5000 CDR3 amino acid sequences were linked whenever the two sequences differed by an edit distance of one. Antigen specificity groups and MHC restriction were predicted for TRB CDR3 amino acid sequences with GLIPH2. To flag known CMV, EBV, HIV or tissue antigen associations, CDR3 amino acid sequences were matched against VDJdb and McPAS-TCR. Pre-ART, post-ART and control groups were compared with Wilcoxon signed-rank tests and Holm-Bonferroni correction. This immuneACCESS table, as held by TCRdb, lists in-frame sequences with V and J called but not all clones. Of the missing ones, under half trace to an unresolved V gene in checked studies; the others have no known cause. V and J calls and clone size follow that table, whereas D and trimming were derived from the DNA. Counted in this sample were over 30,000 clones; roughly 77% of them appeared once. The ten largest clones add up to more than 3% of the sample.

Inclusion was restricted to participants for whom at least one PBMC sample before ART initiation and at least two post-ART samples were available. Treatment was received in the United States of America by all participants with HIV. Before DNA extraction, cryopreserved samples of about 0.95-10 million PBMC were thawed and washed. At the time of the earliest PBMC sample for each participant with HIV, ages ranged from about 23 to 60 years. Per participant, PBMC samples came from 1-4 timepoints prior to ART initiation and 2-8 timepoints following ART initiation, for a median of 7 samples. Serial HIV viral load, CD4+ T-cell count, ART history and demographic data were obtained for every participant. Genomic DNA was extracted from unsorted PBMC with a Qiagen kit on a QIAcube, with processing performed in batches of 12 samples. The sequence was collected from a man aged 18-30 years with HIV. This specimen was unsorted PBMCs, taken 1.9 years after starting antiretroviral therapy.

DNA sequence: TGTGCCAGCAGCCTTCGAGGGTTTAATGAAAAACTGTTTTTT. The encoded protein is CASSLRGFNEKLFF. Recombination linked TRBV5-4 to TRBJ1-4; the D gene assignment is ambiguous. V loses 4 bases, J loses 4 bases, and the germline ends lie 11 bases apart. CDR1 and CDR2 (SGHNT, YYREEE) derive from the germline V gene (reference sequence). Counted from cysteine to phenylalanine, this CDR3 has 14 amino acids. This entry keeps only the CDR3 DNA: 42 bases, framed from base 1.